The T cell receptor (beta chain) under discussion was sequenced for a study of control samples from healthy donors and cancer patients. Germline assignment: CDR1 SGHRS and CDR2 YFSETQ. The length of the CDR3 is 14 residues. V lost 4 bases, J lost 4 bases, and 12 bases lay in between. Assay: immunoSEQ multiplex PCR; the TCRdb copy retains only in-frame clones and omits some. The sample holds roughly 120,000 clones, 75% to 90% seen once. Sequences were obtained from PBMCs. The TCR was taken from a woman aged 50 to 60 with colorectal cancer. V and J are TRBV5-1 and TRBJ2-1, with D maybe TRBD2 (6 bases). CDR3 sequence (DNA): TGCGCCAGCAGCGCGGGGTCTTTATACAATGAGCAGTTCTTC. This codes for CASSAGSLYNEQFF.